The 14 T cell receptor beta chains below all came from one sample that was sequenced in a study of blood T cells in healthy people across ages. PCR was performed a second time for about 7 to 11 cycles using a sample-barcoded 5' primer and a J-beta primer mix. Each CDR3 protein gets one entry after TCRdb re-called the 5' RACE reads with MiXCR. The sample consists of approximately 320,000 distinct CDR3 sequences, less than 30% of them appearing once. Sequenced sample: blood. These receptors all come from a woman aged 65 to 85 in good health.

The chain joins TRBV7-2 to TRBJ2-1; 9 nucleotides match TRBD1. V lost 2 bases and J lost 8; bases outside the gene matches: 7. CDR1 is SGHTA and CDR2 is FQGNSA in the germline V gene. This CDR3 region has 15 residues. The CDR3 region is CASSLFQDRGYEQFF. In nucleotides, the CDR3 is TGTGCCAGCAGCTTATTCCAAGACAGGGGGTATGAGCAGTTCTTC.

The CDR3 region is CASEEWRGAHNEQFF. CDR3 bases: TGCGCCAGCGAAGAATGGCGGGGGGCTCACAATGAGCAGTTCTTC. The rearrangement uses TRBV4-3 and TRBJ2-1, with TRBD2 matching 8 bases. Trimming at V came to 8 bases and at J to 5 bases, leaving 11 bases not matched to a gene. This CDR3 spans 15 amino acids. From germline, CDR1 is LGHNA and CDR2 YSLEER.

V usage is TRBV7-8 and J usage is TRBJ1-1, with D possibly matching TRBD1 (6 bases). V was trimmed by 4 bases and J by 4 bases, leaving 13 bases between them. The CDR3 runs 14 residues. The V gene's germline CDR1 is SGHVS and CDR2 FQNEAQ. The CDR3 loop is CASSSWDKITEAFF. DNA of the CDR3: TGTGCCAGCAGCTCATGGGACAAAATCACTGAAGCTTTCTTT.

The chain is built from TRBV27 and TRBJ2-7; D is ambiguous. Germline CDR1 reads MNHEY; CDR2 reads SMNVEV (reference sequence). Trimming took 3 bases from V and 3 from J, leaving 9 bases between them. The CDR3 is made up of 13 amino acids. The CDR3 DNA is TGTGCCAGCAGTTTCTCGTTAAACTACGAGCAGTACTTC. This translates into CASSFSLNYEQYF.

This clonotype was picked up many times. The chain is built from TRBV28 and TRBJ2-5; tentatively, D is TRBD1 (6 bases). The V end lost 2 bases, the J end lost 4 bases, and 11 bases lay between the germline ends. Germline V gene data show CDR1 as MDHEN and CDR2 as SYDVKM. The CDR3 sequence is 14 residues long. The CDR3 DNA reads as TGTGCCAGCAGTTTAGGGGGCGATGTAGAGACCCAGTACTTC. Translated, it gives CASSLGGDVETQYF. The full variable domain, with the rest looked up from reference TRBV28 and TRBJ2-5, is DVKVTQSSRYLVKRTGEKVFLECVQDMDHENMFWYRQDPGLGLRLIYFSYDVKMKEKGDIPEGYSVSREKKERFSLILESASTNQTSMYLCASSLGGDVETQYFGPGTRLLVL.

This clonotype has ten or more counts. The gene calls are TRBV9 and TRBJ2-5, with 11 nucleotides matching TRBD2. CDR1 and CDR2 from the germline V gene are SGDLS and YYNGEE. The length of the CDR3 is 17 residues. Trimming took 3 bases from V and 5 from J; bases not matched to a gene: 12. The CDR3 DNA is TGTGCCAGCAGCGAGGGTAGACTAGCGGGGCCCGGGGAGACCCAGTACTTC. Translated: CASSEGRLAGPGETQYF.

To note about this clonotype: At one end the junction does not follow the germline gene, possibly because of a read error. The chain has TRBV28 and TRBJ2-3; D is perhaps TRBD1 (6 bases). The germline V gene encodes CDR1 MDHEN and CDR2 SYDVKM. The CDR3 is 14 residues long. CDR3 residues: CASSPTDRTETQYF. CDR3 coding DNA: TGTGCCAGCAGTCCCACCGACAGGACAGAAACGCAGTATTTT.

This clonotype has more than one count but fewer than ten. V usage is TRBV3-1 and J usage is TRBJ2-3, with D tentatively TRBD2 (6 bases). The V gene's germline CDR1 is LGHDT and CDR2 YNNKEL (reference sequence). V gave up 2 bases and J gave up 2 bases, with 11 bases separating them. The CDR3 consists of 15 residues. The CDR3 here is CASSQYSGTTDTQYF. CDR3 bases: TGTGCCAGCAGCCAATATAGCGGAACCACAGATACGCAGTATTTT.

This chain links TRBV5-1 with TRBJ1-2, with 9 bases lining up with TRBD1. Trimming removed 7 bases from V and 8 bases from J; junction bases left unmatched: 9. From germline, CDR1 is SGHRS and CDR2 YFSETQ. CDR3 length: 13 amino acids. This CDR3 is CASGNTGGFGYTF. CDR3 nucleotide sequence: TGCGCCAGCGGCAATACAGGGGGCTTCGGCTACACCTTC.

The sample holds many counts of this clonotype. The chain links TRBV2 to TRBJ2-5, with 8 bases aligning to TRBD2. Germline CDR1 is SNHLY and CDR2 is FYNNEI. This CDR3 comprises 14 residues. The ends lost 2 bases at V and 4 bases at J; junction bases unmatched: 3. Here the CDR3 DNA reads TGTGCCAGCAGTGAACAGCGGGAGAGAGAGACCCAGTACTTC. This gives the protein CASSEQRERETQYF.

The chain is built from TRBV7-2 and TRBJ1-1; D call uncertain. CDR3 length equals 15 residues. V was trimmed by 4 bases and J by 2 bases, leaving 14 bases between them. Germline V lookup: CDR1 SGHTA, CDR2 FQGNSA. CDR3 DNA sequence: TGTGCCAGCAGCTCAACCCCTTCATCTAACACTGAAGCTTTCTTT. It specifies CASSSTPSSNTEAFF.

V is TRBV11-1 and J is TRBJ2-7; 8 bases map to TRBD2. Germline V gene sequence: CDR1 SGHAT, CDR2 FQDESV (reference sequence). The length of the CDR3 is 23 residues. Losses at the gene ends were 4 bases for V and 2 bases for J; bases not matched to a gene: 31. CDR3 nucleotides: TGTGCCAGCAGCTCTGACTTCTGGGGACTAGTGTTAGAAAGGTCCCTAGCCCCCTACGAGCAGTACTTC. It yields the protein CASSSDFWGLVLERSLAPYEQYF.

This clonotype was observed at least ten times. V and J are TRBV6-2 or TRBV6-3 and TRBJ1-2, with D possibly TRBD1 on 5 matching bases. V gave up 7 bases and J gave up 2 bases, with 11 bases separating them. From germline, CDR1 is MNHEY and CDR2 SVGEGT. This CDR3 has 13 residues. CDR3 amino acids: CASNPTANYGYTF. CDR3 nucleotide sequence: TGTGCCAGCAACCCGACAGCCAACTATGGCTACACCTTC.

The V gene is TRBV29-1, the J gene TRBJ2-5; 7 nucleotides agree with TRBD1. The germline CDR1 and CDR2 sequences are SQVTM and ANQGSEA. The CDR3 runs 13 residues. V was clipped by 7 bases and J by 5 bases; unmatched bases: 10. Here the CDR3 DNA reads TGCAGCGCGTCGCCAGGGGGTGCCGAGACCCAGTACTTC. The encoded protein is CSASPGGAETQYF. Supplemented by reference TRBV29-1 and TRBJ2-5, the full variable domain reads SAVISQKPSRDICQRGTSLTIQCQVDSQVTMMFWYRQQPGQSLTLIATANQGSEATYESGFVIDKFPISRPNLTFSTLTVSNMSPEDSSIYLCSASPGGAETQYFGPGTRLLVL.